This T cell receptor (beta chain) is from a study of follicular helper T cells after annual influenza vaccination. Study-level points and caveats: Day 7 ICOS+CD38+ clones later appeared mostly in ICOS-CD38- cTfh.

On this clone itself: Its target is unknown.

TCRdb's copy holds only in-frame clones and misses some; the assay was immunoSEQ multiplex PCR. The sample contains 5,500 to 7,500 clones, approximately 85% of which appear only once. Specified time point: 2015-2016 season, pre-vaccination. The CDR3 spans 14 residues. V was cut by 0 bases and J by 4 bases, with 8 bases left in between. Germline V CDR1 and CDR2: SGHVS, FNYEAQ. The genes are TRBV7-6 and TRBJ2-3; a weak D match, TRBD2 (5 bases). The sample consisted of CXCR5- memory CD4+ T cells sorted from blood, taken on the day of influenza vaccination. The receptor's source is an adult who received the influenza vaccine. The CDR3 sequence is CASSLAASPDTQYF. The CDR3 coding sequence is TGTGCCAGCAGCTTAGCGGCTAGCCCAGATACGCAGTATTTT.